Presented here are 10 T cell receptor beta chains from one specimen sequenced in a study of blood T cell repertoires in COVID-19. Sequencing used immunoSEQ multiplex PCR; TCRdb keeps in-frame clones, though not all of them. The repertoire consists of more than 95,000 clones, with 85% to 90% occurring once and the leading ten covering 5.1%. The source material was peripheral blood. The receptors were sampled from a human donor in a cohort sampled during active COVID-19.

The gene calls are TRBV10-3 and TRBJ2-2; TRBD2 might be the D (5 bases). The CDR3 contains 15 residues. CDR1 is ENHRY and CDR2 is SYGVKD in the germline V gene. The ends were cut back, 1 base at V and 3 bases at J, with 9 bases in the middle. The CDR3: CAISEWRADTGELFF. The CDR3 DNA reads as TGTGCCATCAGTGAGTGGCGGGCTGACACCGGGGAGCTGTTTTTT.

This clone came up once. The chain is built from TRBV21-1 and TRBJ2-3; TRBD2 is the table's D call, not checked against the DNA. TRBV21-1 is assigned pseudogene status. The CDR3 is made up of 16 amino acids. The chain's CDR3 is CASSISSGDSTDTQYF. The CDR3 DNA reads TGTGCCAGCAGCATTTCTAGCGGGGATAGCACAGATACGCAGTATTTT.

V is TRBV11-2 and J is TRBJ2-7, with D uncertain. V lost 4 bases, J lost 4 bases, and 14 bases lay in between. CDR3 size: 14 residues. In germline, CDR1 is SGHAT, CDR2 FQNNGV. CDR3 amino acids: CASSSSGFRYEQYF. The CDR3, as DNA: TGTGCCAGCAGCTCAAGTGGTTTCCGGTACGAGCAGTACTTC.

The chain is built from TRBV15 and TRBJ2-3, with TRBD1 matching over 10 bases. From germline, CDR1 is LNHNV and CDR2 YYDKDF (reference sequence). The V gene end was trimmed by 0 bases and the J gene end by 4 bases; junction bases not matched to a gene: 7. This CDR3 comprises 17 residues. The CDR3 DNA follows: TGTGCCACCAGCAGAGAAGGTCGGGGACAGGGGTCAGATACGCAGTATTTT. Its protein is CATSREGRGQGSDTQYF.

The CDR3 region has the DNA TGTGCCAGCAGCGCCAGACAGGGATCAGGGAATGAGCAGTTCTTC. It specifies CASSARQGSGNEQFF. The chain couples TRBV9 to TRBJ2-1; TRBD1 agrees at 7 bases. The CDR3 has 15 amino acids. The germline V gene encodes CDR1 SGDLS and CDR2 YYNGEE. V trimming: 3 bases; J trimming: 7 bases; junction bases outside the gene matches: 10.

The chain uses TRBV19 and TRBJ2-4; D not certain. The CDR3 is made up of 13 amino acids. Germline values: CDR1 LNHDA, CDR2 SQIVND (reference sequence). Trimming removed 0 bases from V and 9 bases from J, with 9 bases in between. The CDR3 DNA sequence: TGTGCCAGTAGTATAGATCGGTCAGGCATTCAGTACTTC. Its translation is CASSIDRSGIQYF. Full variable domain (remainder filled in from reference TRBV19 and TRBJ2-4): DGGITQSPKYLFRKEGQNVTLSCEQNLNHDAMYWYRQDPGQGLRLIYYSQIVNDFQKGDIAEGYSVSREKKESFPLTVTSAQKNPTAFYLCASSIDRSGIQYFGAGTRLSVL.

This clone appeared once. This rearrangement joins TRBV7-9 to TRBJ2-7; 8 bases are a match to TRBD1. J lost 6 bases, V lost 3 bases, and 7 bases had no gene match. The CDR3 loop spans 14 amino acids. The V gene's germline CDR1 is SEHNR and CDR2 FQNEAQ (reference sequence). The CDR3 DNA follows: TGTGCCAGCAGCTTTTTTGGACAGGGCGGCGAGCAGTACTTC. Translating gives CASSFFGQGGEQYF.

The chain carries TRBV5-1 and TRBJ2-3; tentatively, D is TRBD2 (5 bases). Germline V lookup: CDR1 SGHRS, CDR2 YFSETQ. Trimming stripped 1 base from V and 2 bases from J, with 14 bases between. This CDR3 region has 16 residues. CDR3 loop: CASSLPGTENTDTQYF. CDR3 coding DNA: TGCGCCAGCAGCTTGCCGGGAACCGAAAACACAGATACGCAGTATTTT.

V is TRBV28 and J is TRBJ2-1; TRBD2 agrees at 10 bases. The V and J ends lost 4 bases and 2 bases, in that order; junction bases with no gene match: 8. Germline V gives CDR1 MDHEN, CDR2 SYDVKM. The CDR3 runs 17 residues. The CDR3 DNA follows: TGTGCCAGCAGTTCCCGTAGCGGGAGGCCGACCTACAATGAGCAGTTCTTC. It encodes CASSSRSGRPTYNEQFF.

The V gene is TRBV12-3 or TRBV12-4, the J gene TRBJ2-7, with TRBD1 matching 7 bases. This CDR3 region has 12 residues. The V and J ends lost 2 bases and 6 bases, in that order; junction bases with no gene match: 1. CDR3 loop: CASSLPGGEQYF. The CDR3 nucleotides are TGTGCCAGCAGTTTACCAGGGGGCGAGCAGTACTTC.